This T cell receptor beta chain is drawn from a study of T-cell reconstitution after alpha-beta-depleted transplantation in children. This clonotype showed up many times. One junction end disagrees with the germline gene, perhaps due to a read error. Germline V gene lookup returns CDR1 SGHRS and CDR2 YFSETQ. This CDR3 spans 19 amino acids. The authors prepared the TCRbeta library with unique molecular identifiers. TCRdb reprocessed the PCR reads with MiXCR, giving one entry per CDR3 protein. The table lists tens of thousands of distinct CDR3 sequences, about 7.3% of them singletons. The sequences come from PBMCs from the stem cell graft donor, collected from the stem cell graft. The V gene is TRBV5-1, the J gene TRBJ1-6; 12 bases are a match to TRBD1. The receptor was derived from a human donor who donated a stem cell graft to a child with acute lymphoblastic leukemia. CDR3: CARSLGDRGRVYRNSPLHF. The DNA of the CDR3 is TGCGCCCGCAGCTTGGGGGACAGGGGGCGCGTTTATCGTAATTCACCCCTCCACTTT.